Below, 24 T cell receptor beta chains from the same sample are listed, as sequenced in a study of blood T cells in healthy people across ages. With a J-beta primer mix and a sample-barcoded 5' primer, a second PCR ran roughly 6 to 12 cycles. TCRdb reprocessed the 5' RACE reads with MiXCR, giving one entry per CDR3 protein. The data hold about a million distinct CDR3 sequences, with about 44% observed a single time. Sequenced sample: blood. The receptors derive from a man younger than 40 in good health.

The chain carries TRBV6-4 and TRBJ2-1, with 16 bases lining up with TRBD2. Trimming cost V 6 bases and J 6 bases; bases outside gene matches: 5. CDR3 length: 16 residues. Germline CDR1 is MRHNA and CDR2 is SNTAGT. The CDR3 DNA is TGTGCCAGCAGCGGGACTAGCGGGGGGGCGGTCAATGAGCAGTTCTTC. Residues: CASSGTSGGAVNEQFF.

The V call is TRBV2, the J call TRBJ2-1; 7 positions agree with TRBD2. Germline loops: CDR1 SNHLY, CDR2 FYNNEI. This CDR3 has 13 amino acids. After removal of 10 bases from V and 2 bases from J, the junction contained 5 bases not matched to a gene. CDR3 amino acids: CAKTSFPYNEQFF. CDR3 DNA sequence: TGTGCCAAGACTAGCTTCCCCTACAATGAGCAGTTCTTC.

The chain has TRBV4-1 and TRBJ1-5, with 7 positions matching TRBD1. The CDR3 runs to 16 residues. J lost 2 bases, V lost 4 bases, and 8 bases had no gene match. Germline values: CDR1 MGHRA, CDR2 YSYEKL. CDR3 sequence: CASSRDSGGGNQPQHF. Written as DNA, the CDR3 is TGCGCCAGCAGCCGAGACTCAGGGGGAGGCAATCAGCCCCAGCATTTT.

The chain uses TRBV28 and TRBJ1-2; no definite D call. In germline, CDR1 is MDHEN, CDR2 SYDVKM. V lost 6 bases, J lost 6 bases, and 8 bases lay in between. The CDR3 extends over 11 amino acids. CDR3 sequence reads: CASRPDDGYTF. The CDR3 DNA reads TGTGCCAGCAGACCGGACGATGGCTACACCTTC.

The rearrangement joins TRBV6-5 to TRBJ2-7; perhaps TRBD1 as D (6 bases). The CDR3 is 15 amino acids. The V gene lost 2 bases and the J gene lost 2 bases, with 13 bases spanning the gap. The germline V gene encodes CDR1 MNHEY and CDR2 SVGAGI. For the CDR3, the DNA is TGTGCCAGCAGTTACCGACAGGTTGGGACCTACGAGCAGTACTTC. Its translation: CASSYRQVGTYEQYF.

This chain connects TRBV20-1 to TRBJ1-4; a possible D gene is TRBD1 (6 bases). The CDR3 covers 17 residues. V was shortened by 4 bases and J by 6 bases, with 24 bases between the two germline ends. Germline V gives CDR1 DFQATT, CDR2 SNEGSKA (reference sequence). This CDR3 is CSANHREGGRVYEKLFF. Here the CDR3 DNA reads TGCAGTGCTAACCACAGGGAAGGGGGACGAGTGTATGAAAAACTGTTTTTT.

The J gene is TRBJ2-3, the V gene TRBV6-2 or TRBV6-3; D is uncertain. Germline values: CDR1 MNHEY, CDR2 SVGEGT. V lost 6 bases and J lost 0, with 13 bases in between. This CDR3 is built from 15 residues. Here the CDR3 reads CASSDGPYSTDTQYF. The CDR3 nucleotides are TGTGCCAGCAGCGACGGACCGTATAGCACAGATACGCAGTATTTT.

This clonotype was observed a few times. The V call is TRBV4-1, the J call TRBJ2-5, with a weak D call TRBD2 (5 bases). The closer fit of TRBJ2-7 to the DNA end suggests the J call may be wrong. This CDR3 comprises 17 residues. Germline CDR1 and CDR2: MGHRA and YSYEKL. CDR3 DNA sequence: TGCGCCAGCAGCCAAGAGGTCCCTTTCCGGGCGGGCTACGAGCAGTACTTC. Protein: CASSQEVPFRAGYEQYF.

The V call is TRBV6-2 or TRBV6-3, the J call TRBJ2-3; 8 nucleotides agree with TRBD1. Germline values: CDR1 MNHEY, CDR2 SVGEGT. There are 12 residues in the CDR3. The CDR3 DNA is TGTGTCAGTAATACCGGACAGGGTACGCAGTATTTT. Encoded protein: CVSNTGQGTQYF.

V gene TRBV7-9 combines with J gene TRBJ1-2; D unclear. The CDR3 spans 14 residues. Germline CDR1 SEHNR, CDR2 FQNEAQ (reference sequence). With 5 bases removed from V and 2 bases from J, the gap between germline ends came to 12 bases. The CDR3 DNA is TGTGCCAGCAGCCCTATCGGCGGCAACTATGGCTACACCTTC. Translating it yields CASSPIGGNYGYTF. The full variable domain, with the rest looked up from reference TRBV7-9 and TRBJ1-2, is DTGVSQNPRHKITKRGQNVTFRCDPISEHNRLYWYRQTLGQGPEFLTYFQNEAQLEKSRLLSDRFSAERPKGSFSTLEIQRTEQGDSAMYLCASSPIGGNYGYTFGSGTRLTVV.

There are a few counts of this clonotype. Given a much more abundant clone one base away, this may be a read error. The V call is TRBV6-2 or TRBV6-3, the J call TRBJ2-1; TRBD2 matches 12 bases. Matching the DNA end better, TRBJ2-7 makes the J call doubtful. This CDR3 comprises 15 residues. Germline CDR1 is MNHEY and CDR2 is SVGEGT. CDR3 sequence (DNA): TGTGCCAGCAGACCTACTAGCGGGGGGTCCAATGAGCAGTACTTC. Its protein is CASRPTSGGSNEQYF.

The chain employs TRBV11-3 and TRBJ2-1; D is ambiguous. The CDR3 loop spans 13 amino acids. V gave up 4 bases and J gave up 10 bases, with 14 bases separating them. Germline V gene lookup returns CDR1 SGHNT and CDR2 YENEEA. The CDR3 nucleotides are TGTGCCAGCAGCTCCGACCTGATTGGGGAGCAGTTCTTC. This translates into CASSSDLIGEQFF.

The chain links TRBV7-9 to TRBJ1-5, with TRBD1 identical over 9 bases. The ends lost 3 bases at V and 0 bases at J; junction bases unmatched: 6. This CDR3 is 17 amino acids long. The germline V gene encodes CDR1 SEHNR and CDR2 FQNEAQ (reference sequence). The chain's CDR3 is CASSLGQGLYSNQPQHF. The CDR3 nucleotides read TGTGCCAGCAGCTTGGGACAGGGCCTTTATAGCAATCAGCCCCAGCATTTT.

This clonotype was recorded a few times. V usage is TRBV6-5 and J usage is TRBJ2-1; D might be TRBD1 (6 bases). Germline V lookup: CDR1 MNHEY, CDR2 SVGAGI. This CDR3 is built from 14 residues. Trimming removed 6 bases at V and 5 bases at J, with 14 bases between. Here the CDR3 reads CASRAGTINNEQFF. The CDR3 nucleotides are TGTGCCAGCAGGGCCGGGACAATAAACAATGAGCAGTTCTTC.

This chain joins TRBV4-1 and TRBJ1-4; TRBD1 agrees at 8 bases. The CDR3 contains 16 residues. The germline gives CDR1 MGHRA, CDR2 YSYEKL. The J segment lost 6 bases and the V segment lost 4 bases, leaving 10 bases of the junction unmatched. The CDR3 DNA reads as TGCGCCAGCAGCCGTTTCAAGACGGACAGGGATGAAAAACTGTTTTTT. This translates into CASSRFKTDRDEKLFF.

The CDR3 loop is CATSDSSQGRGQPQHF. The CDR3 DNA sequence: TGTGCCACCAGTGATTCGTCACAGGGTCGCGGACAGCCCCAGCATTTT. The chain joins TRBV24-1 to TRBJ1-5, with a weak D call TRBD1 (6 bases). V lost 2 bases and J 7 bases, leaving 17 bases between the germline ends. Germline-derived CDR1 and CDR2 are KGHDR and SFDVKD. The CDR3 is 16 amino acids.

This clonotype appeared a few times. This chain joins TRBV4-1 and TRBJ2-5; TRBD2 matches at 10 bases. Germline-derived CDR1 and CDR2 are MGHRA and YSYEKL. The junction had 6 bases not matched to a gene; V was cut back by 0 bases and J by 2 bases. The CDR3 extends over 17 amino acids. The CDR3 loop is CASSQEGVAGGQETQYF. In DNA form, the CDR3 reads TGCGCCAGCAGCCAAGAGGGTGTAGCGGGGGGTCAAGAGACCCAGTACTTC.

This clonotype was recorded a few times. This sequence joins TRBV6-1 and TRBJ2-3; 11 bases fit TRBD2. This CDR3 has 16 residues. CDR1 is MNHNS, CDR2 SASEGT, per germline. The V gene end was trimmed by 2 bases and the J gene end by 4 bases; junction bases not matched to a gene: 5. As DNA, the CDR3 is TGTGCCAGCAGTGAACCCAAGACTAGCGGGGCAGATACGCAGTATTTT. As protein: CASSEPKTSGADTQYF.

This sequence joins TRBV29-1 and TRBJ2-4, with TRBD2 as a possible D gene (6 bases). The J call may be in error: the DNA end matches TRBJ2-7 better. This CDR3 is 13 amino acids long. Germline CDR1 and CDR2: SQVTM and ANQGSEA. The CDR3 nucleotides are TGCAGCGGGGGGGATCCAAGCGCCTACGAGCAGTACTTC. Protein: CSGGDPSAYEQYF.

This chain links TRBV29-1 with TRBJ2-3; no firm D call. Germline CDR1 and CDR2: SQVTM and ANQGSEA. The CDR3 runs to 13 residues. V was cut by 0 bases and J by 7 bases, with 11 bases left in between. The CDR3 sequence: CSVEEISSNTQYF. Here the CDR3 DNA reads TGCAGCGTTGAAGAGATCAGCTCAAATACGCAGTATTTT.

A word on this clonotype: A read error may produce the germline difference seen at one junction end. The rearrangement links TRBV6-2 or TRBV6-3 to TRBJ1-5; no definite D call. Germline V lookup: CDR1 MNHEY, CDR2 SVGEGT. The CDR3 sequence is 14 residues long. DNA of the CDR3: TGTGCCAGCAGTTACGGGGTACCGAATCGGCCCCAGCATTTT. Its protein product is CASSYGVPNRPQHF.

This clonotype showed up just a few times. The chain links TRBV12-3 or TRBV12-4 to TRBJ1-2; D ambiguous. V lost 3 bases and J 7 bases, leaving 12 bases between the germline ends. The CDR3 totals 13 residues. In DNA form, the CDR3 reads TGTGCCAGCAGTTTTGGAGGGAAGGGTGGCTACACCTTC. Translated: CASSFGGKGGYTF.

The rearrangement uses TRBV10-3 and TRBJ2-5; 15 bases align to TRBD2. CDR1 is ENHRY, CDR2 SYGVKD, per germline. Germline trimming cut 6 bases from V and 5 bases from J; bases unmatched to any gene: 7. The CDR3 covers 16 residues. The CDR3: CAISGFGTSGGETQYF. CDR3 DNA sequence: TGTGCCATCAGCGGTTTTGGGACTAGCGGGGGGGAGACCCAGTACTTC.

The chain is built from TRBV29-1 and TRBJ2-2; D unresolved. There are 15 residues in the CDR3. V lost 2 bases and J 1 base, leaving 11 bases between the germline ends. Germline lookup yields CDR1 SQVTM and CDR2 ANQGSEA. CDR3 nucleotides: TGCAGCGTTGAATTAGCCCAGAGGAACACCGGGGAGCTGTTTTTT. This encodes CSVELAQRNTGELFF.